This T cell receptor (beta chain) was sequenced in a study of technical replicates of blood from a handful of donors. After removal of 4 bases from V and 7 bases from J, the junction contained 7 bases not matched to a gene. CDR1 and CDR2 from the germline V gene are SGHTA and FQGTGA. CDR3 length: 14 amino acids. The protocol was immunoSEQ multiplex PCR, while the TCRdb copy is restricted to in-frame clones and leaves out a portion. The sample yields under 85,000 clones, about 96% seen once. The sample comprised T cells isolated from PBMCs. The chain carries TRBV7-3 and TRBJ2-1; 7 bases fit TRBD2. The sequence was collected from a human donor in good health. This CDR3 is CASSSKTSPNEQFF. In DNA, the CDR3 is TGTGCCAGCAGCTCTAAGACTAGCCCGAATGAGCAGTTCTTC.